One and the same sample provided the 17 T cell receptor beta chains below, sequenced in a study of human T cells and chemical hapten exposure. TCRdb ran MiXCR on the RACE reads and lists one entry per CDR3 protein. This sample carries under 200,000 distinct CDR3 sequences, around 30% of them seen once, and the ten largest clones take 2.9%. This sample's time point: pre-sensitization, week 0. Treatment defined: therapeutic diphenylcyclopropenone sensitization with weekly scalp DPC. Sample: whole blood, taken in connection with sensitization to the hapten diphenylcyclopropenone (DPC). All receptors come from a woman aged 25 to 45 with alopecia areata. Some clones in this sample may be carry-over from other donors' samples.

The chain recombines TRBV20-1 with TRBJ2-5; D uncertain. This CDR3 has 13 residues. The germline V gene encodes CDR1 DFQATT and CDR2 SNEGSKA (reference sequence). Trimming shortened V by 5 bases and J by 4 bases, and 14 bases separated the two germline ends. DNA of the CDR3: TGCAGTGCTCCCACCAATGGGGTAGAGACCCAGTACTTC. Residues: CSAPTNGVETQYF.

The rearrangement joins TRBV6-2 or TRBV6-3 to TRBJ2-7; D call uncertain. The germline V and J ends were trimmed by 0 bases and 5 bases, with 8 bases remaining between them. Germline V gene sequence: CDR1 MNHEY, CDR2 SVGEGT. This CDR3 region has 13 residues. The CDR3 region is CASSYSQFDEQYF. CDR3 DNA sequence: TGTGCCAGCAGTTACTCACAGTTCGACGAGCAGTACTTC.

This clonotype was counted between two and nine times. The chain combines TRBV28 with TRBJ1-2; D might be TRBD1 (6 bases). Trimming removed 5 bases at V and 8 bases at J, with 15 bases between. In germline, CDR1 is MDHEN, CDR2 SYDVKM. This CDR3 has 13 amino acids. CDR3: CASSKPGTLGYTF. The CDR3 DNA sequence: TGTGCCAGCAGTAAGCCCGGGACATTAGGCTACACCTTC.

This clonotype was detected a few times. The rearrangement joins TRBV4-2 to TRBJ2-7; 9 positions match TRBD1. V shed 0 bases, J shed 5 bases, and the junction held 5 bases outside the gene matches. Per the germline V gene, CDR1 is LGHNA and CDR2 is YNFKEQ. This CDR3 spans 15 amino acids. The chain's CDR3 is CASSQDGQGTNEQYF. The CDR3 DNA reads TGTGCCAGCAGCCAAGACGGACAGGGGACCAACGAGCAGTACTTC.

This clonotype turned up a few times. The V call is TRBV15, the J call TRBJ2-1; 10 positions agree with TRBD2. This CDR3 has 15 residues. Germline values: CDR1 LNHNV, CDR2 YYDKDF (reference sequence). V gave up 2 bases and J gave up 8 bases; unmatched junction bases: 6. As DNA, the CDR3 is TGTGCCACCAGCAGACTAGCGGGGGAGATAGATGAGCAGTTCTTC. Amino acids: CATSRLAGEIDEQFF.

This clonotype was counted only a few times. V is TRBV10-1 and J is TRBJ1-4; TRBD1 agrees at 7 bases. There are 14 residues in the CDR3. V lost 6 bases and J lost 4; bases outside the gene matches: 5. CDR1 and CDR2 (germline): WNHNN, SYGVQD (reference sequence). CDR3 sequence reads: CASSEGQINEKLFF. The CDR3 nucleotides are TGCGCCAGCAGCGAGGGACAGATTAATGAAAAACTGTTTTTT.

This clonotype was recorded a few times. J is TRBJ1-1 and V is TRBV10-3, with TRBD1 as a possible D gene (6 bases). Trimming left V 11 bases short and J 1 base short, with 11 bases between. Germline V gene data show CDR1 as ENHRY and CDR2 as SYGVKD. This CDR3 region has 12 residues. The CDR3 region is CASQGTNTEAFF. CDR3 nucleotides: TGTGCCTCACAGGGTACGAACACTGAAGCTTTCTTT.

This clonotype has more than one count but fewer than ten. The genes are TRBV12-3 or TRBV12-4 and TRBJ2-1; TRBD2 aligns across 12 bases. V was clipped by 3 bases and J by 6 bases; unmatched bases: 0. The CDR3 loop spans 14 amino acids. CDR3 amino acids: CASSLTSGGNEQFF. The DNA for the CDR3 is TGTGCCAGCAGTTTGACTAGCGGGGGCAATGAGCAGTTCTTC.

This clonotype came up once. The chain is built from TRBV6-5 and TRBJ1-1; 8 nucleotides agree with TRBD1. The CDR3 loop spans 14 amino acids. The ends lost 0 bases at V and 4 bases at J; junction bases unmatched: 1. Germline V gene data show CDR1 as MNHEY and CDR2 as SVGAGI. This CDR3 is CASSYSQGATEAFF. The DNA of the CDR3 is TGTGCCAGCAGTTACTCGCAGGGGGCCACTGAAGCTTTCTTT.

J is TRBJ1-2 and V is TRBV16; D remains unclear. Germline CDR1 and CDR2: KGHSY and FQNENV. Trimming removed 3 bases from V and 2 bases from J, with 7 bases in between. The CDR3 loop spans 13 amino acids. The DNA for the CDR3 is TGTGCCAGCAGCCAGGAGTACAACTATGGCTACACCTTC. Translating it yields CASSQEYNYGYTF.

This clonotype was seen a few times. The chain joins TRBV7-2 to TRBJ2-3; D call uncertain. Germline V lookup: CDR1 SGHTA, CDR2 FQGNSA. There are 12 residues in the CDR3. V lost 5 bases to trimming and J lost 7 bases, with 10 bases between them. The CDR3 DNA follows: TGTGCCAGCAGCGCCCTTTTGAATACGCAGTATTTT. It specifies CASSALLNTQYF.

At least ten counts were recorded for this clonotype. V and J are TRBV15 and TRBJ1-6; D is possibly TRBD1 (5 bases). Trimming stripped 0 bases from V and 14 bases from J, with 11 bases between. The CDR3 sequence is 13 residues long. Germline V CDR1 and CDR2: LNHNV, YYDKDF (reference sequence). Written as DNA, the CDR3 is TGTGCCACCAGCAGAGATCGGGGGAGCACCCTCCACTTT. Protein sequence: CATSRDRGSTLHF.

This clonotype was counted ten times or more. V and J are TRBV4-2 and TRBJ2-3, with 10 bases aligning to TRBD2. CDR1 LGHNA and CDR2 YNFKEQ come from the germline V gene. The CDR3 is made up of 18 amino acids. Losses at the gene ends were 0 bases for V and 4 bases for J; bases not matched to a gene: 10. The DNA for the CDR3 is TGTGCCAGCAGCCAAGAGCGGCTAGCGGGGGTTATGGCAGATACGCAGTATTTT. Protein product: CASSQERLAGVMADTQYF.

The gene calls are TRBV7-9 and TRBJ1-6; no clear D. Germline V CDR1 and CDR2: SEHNR, FQNEAQ (reference sequence). V was pared by 0 bases and J by 0 bases, with 6 bases between. This CDR3 comprises 16 residues. CDR3 residues: CASSLAGLSYNSPLHF. Written as DNA, the CDR3 is TGTGCCAGCAGCTTAGCCGGACTCTCCTATAATTCACCCCTCCACTTT.

In its sample, this clonotype was seen a few times. The chain is built from TRBV3-1 and TRBJ2-5, with D tentatively TRBD1 (6 bases). This CDR3 is built from 16 residues. V gave up 1 base and J gave up 5 bases, with 17 bases separating them. The germline V gene has CDR1 LGHDT and CDR2 YNNKEL (reference sequence). The CDR3 coding sequence is TGTGCCAGCAGCCAAGGGAGGATCAGGGGCCTGGAGACCCAGTACTTC. It specifies CASSQGRIRGLETQYF.

This clonotype was picked up a small number of times. The rearrangement joins TRBV28 to TRBJ1-1; D unresolved. V was shortened by 6 bases and J by 0 bases, with 14 bases between the two germline ends. The CDR3 length is 15 residues. Germline values: CDR1 MDHEN, CDR2 SYDVKM. CDR3 DNA: TGTGCCAGCAGCTCCGCGAGCACATTGAACACTGAAGCTTTCTTT. This encodes CASSSASTLNTEAFF.

There are a few counts of this clonotype. The gene calls are TRBV11-3 and TRBJ2-1, with D hard to call. Per the germline V gene, CDR1 is SGHNT and CDR2 is YENEEA. V lost 3 bases and J 10 bases, leaving 7 bases between the germline ends. This CDR3 has 11 amino acids. CDR3 sequence reads: CASSFSLEQFF. CDR3 nucleotide sequence: TGTGCCAGCAGCTTCTCGCTCGAGCAGTTCTTC.